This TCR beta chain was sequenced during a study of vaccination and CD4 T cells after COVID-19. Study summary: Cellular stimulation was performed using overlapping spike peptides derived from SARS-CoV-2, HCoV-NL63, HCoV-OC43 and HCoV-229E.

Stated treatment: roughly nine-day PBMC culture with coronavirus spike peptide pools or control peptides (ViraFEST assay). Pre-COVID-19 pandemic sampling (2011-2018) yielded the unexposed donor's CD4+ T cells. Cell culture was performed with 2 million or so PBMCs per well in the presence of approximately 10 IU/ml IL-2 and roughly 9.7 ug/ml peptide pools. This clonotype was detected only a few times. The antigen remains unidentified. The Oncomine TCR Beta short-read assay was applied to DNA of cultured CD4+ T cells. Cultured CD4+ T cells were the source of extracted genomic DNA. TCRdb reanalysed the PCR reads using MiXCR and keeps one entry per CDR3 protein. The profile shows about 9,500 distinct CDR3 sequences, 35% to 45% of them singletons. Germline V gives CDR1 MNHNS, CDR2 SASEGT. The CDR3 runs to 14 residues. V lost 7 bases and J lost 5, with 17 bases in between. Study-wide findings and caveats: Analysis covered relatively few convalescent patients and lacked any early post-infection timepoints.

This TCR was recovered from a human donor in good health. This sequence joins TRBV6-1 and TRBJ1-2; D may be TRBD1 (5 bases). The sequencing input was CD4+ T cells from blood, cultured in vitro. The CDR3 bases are TGTGCCAGCATCGGTGGGGGACGGGCGTATGGCTACACCTTC. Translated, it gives CASIGGGRAYGYTF.